Shown below are 12 T cell receptor beta chains from a single sample sequenced in a study of T cells in Graves' hyperthyroidism and ophthalmopathy. Authors of the study amplified TCR beta CDR3 regions from RNA transcripts. TCR CDR3 underwent first-round RT-PCR with the HTBI primer set. TCRdb independently ran MiXCR on the multiplex PCR reads; one entry per CDR3 protein. The table lists hundreds of thousands of distinct CDR3 sequences, 45% of them singletons. The sample consisted of peripheral blood or thyroid tissue (not recorded which). All receptors come from an adult man with Graves' disease, either hyperthyroidism or ophthalmopathy (not recorded which).

V usage is TRBV12-3 or TRBV12-4 and J usage is TRBJ2-7; no firm D call. This CDR3 is 15 amino acids long. V lost 1 base and J lost 3, with 13 bases in between. In DNA, the CDR3 is TGTGCCAGCAGTTTAGACGGTGGAGCCGGCTACGAGCAGTACTTC. Translated, it gives CASSLDGGAGYEQYF.

This clonotype came up many times. The rearrangement joins TRBV29-1 to TRBJ1-2; D unresolved. In germline, CDR1 is SQVTM, CDR2 ANQGSEA. The CDR3 has 12 amino acids. The DNA of the CDR3 is TGCATCACCACCTTCGGAATGCTTGGCTACACCTTC. Translated: CITTFGMLGYTF.

This rearrangement joins TRBV2 to TRBJ1-1, with no clear D. Germline values: CDR1 SNHLY, CDR2 FYNNEI. This CDR3 has 12 residues. The V gene lost 7 bases and the J gene lost 4 bases, with 10 bases spanning the gap. CDR3 coding DNA: TGTGCCAGCATGGGAGGGAGCACTGAAGCTTTCTTT. Its protein is CASMGGSTEAFF.

The CDR3: CASNIRQVNTEAFF. DNA of the CDR3: TGTGCCAGCAACATCAGACAAGTGAACACTGAAGCTTTCTTT. The chain combines TRBV12-3 or TRBV12-4 with TRBJ1-1; D gene unclear. This CDR3 comprises 14 residues. Trimming removed 7 bases at V and 0 bases at J, with 12 bases between.

In the case of this clonotype: Germline and junction disagree at one end, which may indicate a read error. This rearrangement joins TRBV7-8 to TRBJ2-7, with TRBD2 matching over 7 bases. The germline CDR1 and CDR2 sequences are SGHVS and FQNEAQ. The CDR3 spans 15 residues. Here the CDR3 DNA reads TGTGCCAGCAGCTTTGGCGGGGAGGGGTACTACGAGCAGCACTTC. It translates to CASSFGGEGYYEQHF.

This clonotype was recorded a few times. The chain links TRBV27 to TRBJ1-5; 10 bases are a match to TRBD1. Germline CDR1 reads MNHEY; CDR2 reads SMNVEV (reference sequence). The CDR3 consists of 15 residues. The trim removed 5 bases at V and 6 bases at J, leaving 7 bases unmatched. CDR3 sequence: CASSPDRGQAQPQHF. The DNA for the CDR3 is TGTGCCAGCAGTCCCGACAGGGGGCAGGCTCAGCCCCAGCATTTT.

The V and J genes are TRBV9 and TRBJ1-1; TRBD1 aligns across 7 bases. CDR3 size: 18 residues. The trim removed 3 bases at V and 2 bases at J, leaving 16 bases unmatched. CDR1 and CDR2 from the germline V gene are SGDLS and YYNGEE. CDR3 nucleotides: TGTGCCAGCAGCGCCGAGGGCCACAGGGGCTATTCCAACACTGAAGCTTTCTTT. Its translation: CASSAEGHRGYSNTEAFF.

This clonotype came up a few times. The chain recombines TRBV7-8 with TRBJ1-6; a possible D gene is TRBD1 (6 bases). Trimming cost V 6 bases and J 7 bases, with 16 bases left between them. CDR1 and CDR2 from the germline V gene are SGHVS and FQNEAQ. The CDR3 is 15 amino acids. The DNA of the CDR3 is TGTGCCAGCAGTCCGGGGGGGCAGGGCAATTCACCCCTCCACTTT. This sequence encodes CASSPGGQGNSPLHF.

In its sample, this clonotype was seen many times. V gene TRBV7-2 combines with J gene TRBJ2-7; 12 nucleotides line up with TRBD2. Germline trimming cut 5 bases from V and 6 bases from J; bases unmatched to any gene: 5. Germline lookup yields CDR1 SGHTA and CDR2 FQGNSA. The CDR3 runs 14 residues. The CDR3 region has the DNA TGTGCCAGCAGCCCACGGACTAGCGGGGCCGAGCAGTACTTC. This sequence encodes CASSPRTSGAEQYF.

The chain combines TRBV15 with TRBJ2-7; 14 bases are a match to TRBD2. Germline values: CDR1 LNHNV, CDR2 YYDKDF (reference sequence). The trim removed 3 bases at V and 4 bases at J, leaving 2 bases unmatched. This CDR3 is built from 15 residues. The CDR3 sequence is CATSSWTSGGYEQYF. The DNA for the CDR3 is TGTGCCACCAGCAGCTGGACTAGCGGGGGGTACGAGCAGTACTTC.

The chain has TRBV5-1 and TRBJ1-2; weak D call: TRBD1 (6 bases). The CDR3 is 16 residues long. CDR1 and CDR2 (germline): SGHRS, YFSETQ. V was cut by 2 bases and J by 7 bases, with 21 bases left in between. CDR3 amino acids: CASSLQQGHEMGGYTF. The DNA of the CDR3 is TGCGCCAGCAGCTTACAACAGGGACACGAGATGGGTGGCTACACCTTC.

The chain combines TRBV5-1 with TRBJ1-2; 9 nucleotides agree with TRBD1. With V trimmed by 1 base and J by 6 bases, 10 bases remained unmatched. The CDR3 loop spans 16 amino acids. Germline V gene lookup returns CDR1 SGHRS and CDR2 YFSETQ. The chain's CDR3 is CASSLRPPQGADGYTF. The CDR3, as DNA: TGCGCCAGCAGCTTGCGCCCGCCACAGGGGGCGGATGGCTACACCTTC.